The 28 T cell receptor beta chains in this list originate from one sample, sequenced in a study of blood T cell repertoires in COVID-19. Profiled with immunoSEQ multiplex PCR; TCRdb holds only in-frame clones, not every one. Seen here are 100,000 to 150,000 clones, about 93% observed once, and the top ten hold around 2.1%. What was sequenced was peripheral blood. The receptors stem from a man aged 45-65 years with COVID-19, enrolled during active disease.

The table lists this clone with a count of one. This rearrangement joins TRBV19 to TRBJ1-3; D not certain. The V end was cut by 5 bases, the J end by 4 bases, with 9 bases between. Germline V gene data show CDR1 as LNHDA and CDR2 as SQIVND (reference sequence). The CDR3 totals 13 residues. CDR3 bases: TGTGCCAGTAGTGATTTAAGCGGAAACACCATATATTTT. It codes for CASSDLSGNTIYF. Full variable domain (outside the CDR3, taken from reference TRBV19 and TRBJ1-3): DGGITQSPKYLFRKEGQNVTLSCEQNLNHDAMYWYRQDPGQGLRLIYYSQIVNDFQKGDIAEGYSVSREKKESFPLTVTSAQKNPTAFYLCASSDLSGNTIYFGEGSWLTVV.

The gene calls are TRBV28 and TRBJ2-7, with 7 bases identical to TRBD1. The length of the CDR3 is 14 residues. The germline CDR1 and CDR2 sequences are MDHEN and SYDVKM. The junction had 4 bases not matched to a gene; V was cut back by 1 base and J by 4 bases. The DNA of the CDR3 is TGTGCCAGCAGTTTATCCGGGACAGATTACGAGCAGTACTTC. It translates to CASSLSGTDYEQYF.

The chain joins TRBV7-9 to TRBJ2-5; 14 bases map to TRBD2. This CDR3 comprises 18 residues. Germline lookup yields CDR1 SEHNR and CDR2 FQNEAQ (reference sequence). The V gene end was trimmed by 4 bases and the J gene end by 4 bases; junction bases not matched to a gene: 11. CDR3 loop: CASSSAGTSGSVGETQYF. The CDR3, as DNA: TGTGCCAGCAGCTCCGCCGGGACTAGCGGGAGTGTAGGAGAGACCCAGTACTTC.

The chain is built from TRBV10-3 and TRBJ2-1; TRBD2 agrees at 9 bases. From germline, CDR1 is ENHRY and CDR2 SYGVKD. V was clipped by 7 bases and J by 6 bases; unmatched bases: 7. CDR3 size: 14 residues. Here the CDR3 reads CAITEREELNEQFF. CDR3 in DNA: TGTGCCATCACCGAGCGGGAGGAGCTCAATGAGCAGTTCTTC.

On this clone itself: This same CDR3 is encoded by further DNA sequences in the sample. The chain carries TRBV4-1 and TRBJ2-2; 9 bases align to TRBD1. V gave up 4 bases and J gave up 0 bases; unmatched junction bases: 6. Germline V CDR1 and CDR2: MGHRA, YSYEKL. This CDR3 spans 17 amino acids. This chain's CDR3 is CASSPGQGASNTGELFF. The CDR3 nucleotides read TGCGCCAGCAGCCCGGGACAGGGAGCATCGAACACCGGGGAGCTGTTTTTT.

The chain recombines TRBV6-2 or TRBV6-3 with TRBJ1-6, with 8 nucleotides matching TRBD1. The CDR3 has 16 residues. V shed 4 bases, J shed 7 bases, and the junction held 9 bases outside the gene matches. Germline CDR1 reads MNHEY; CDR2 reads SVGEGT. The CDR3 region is CASSSLRTGSNSPLHF. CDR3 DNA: TGTGCCAGCAGTTCACTTCGGACAGGGAGCAATTCACCCCTCCACTTT.

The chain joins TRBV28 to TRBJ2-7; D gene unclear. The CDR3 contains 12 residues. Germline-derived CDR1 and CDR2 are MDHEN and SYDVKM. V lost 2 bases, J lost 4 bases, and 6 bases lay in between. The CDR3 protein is CASSLRRYEQYF. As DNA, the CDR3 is TGTGCCAGCAGTTTAAGGAGATACGAGCAGTACTTC. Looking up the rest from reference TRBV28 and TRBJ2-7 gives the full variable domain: DVKVTQSSRYLVKRTGEKVFLECVQDMDHENMFWYRQDPGLGLRLIYFSYDVKMKEKGDIPEGYSVSREKKERFSLILESASTNQTSMYLCASSLRRYEQYFGPGTRLTVT.

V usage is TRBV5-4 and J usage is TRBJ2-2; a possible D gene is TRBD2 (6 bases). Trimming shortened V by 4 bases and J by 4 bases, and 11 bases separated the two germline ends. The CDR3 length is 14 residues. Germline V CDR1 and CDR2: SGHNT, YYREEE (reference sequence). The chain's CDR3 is CASSRRETTGELFF. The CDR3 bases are TGTGCCAGCAGCCGTCGGGAGACCACCGGGGAGCTGTTTTTT.

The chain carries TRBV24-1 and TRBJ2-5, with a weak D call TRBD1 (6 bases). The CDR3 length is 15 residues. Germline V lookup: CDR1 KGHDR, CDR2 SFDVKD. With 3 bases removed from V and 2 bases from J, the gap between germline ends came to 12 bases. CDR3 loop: CATSDPGQGQETQYF. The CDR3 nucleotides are TGTGCCACCAGTGATCCGGGACAAGGTCAAGAGACCCAGTACTTC.

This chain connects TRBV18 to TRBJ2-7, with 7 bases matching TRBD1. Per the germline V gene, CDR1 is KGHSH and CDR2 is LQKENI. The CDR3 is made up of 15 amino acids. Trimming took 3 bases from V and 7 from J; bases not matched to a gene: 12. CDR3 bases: TGTGCCAGCTCACCCACGCGGACAGGAATGGGGGAGCAGTACTTC. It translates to CASSPTRTGMGEQYF.

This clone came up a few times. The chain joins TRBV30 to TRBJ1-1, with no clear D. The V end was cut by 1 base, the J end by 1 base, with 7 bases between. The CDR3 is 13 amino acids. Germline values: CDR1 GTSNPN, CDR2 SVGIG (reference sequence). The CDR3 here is CAWSATANTEAFF. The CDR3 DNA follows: TGTGCCTGGAGTGCCACAGCGAACACTGAAGCTTTCTTT.

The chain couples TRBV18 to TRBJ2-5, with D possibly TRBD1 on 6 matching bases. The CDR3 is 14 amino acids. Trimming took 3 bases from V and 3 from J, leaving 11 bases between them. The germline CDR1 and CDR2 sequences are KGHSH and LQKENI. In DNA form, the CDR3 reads TGTGCCAGCTCACCGGGGGCGGCGGAAGAGACCCAGTACTTC. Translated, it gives CASSPGAAEETQYF.

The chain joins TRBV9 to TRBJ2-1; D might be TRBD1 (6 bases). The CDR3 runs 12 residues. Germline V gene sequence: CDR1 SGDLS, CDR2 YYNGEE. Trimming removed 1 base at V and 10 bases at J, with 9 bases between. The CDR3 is CASSVWGQEQFF. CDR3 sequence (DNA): TGTGCCAGCAGCGTATGGGGGCAGGAGCAGTTCTTC.

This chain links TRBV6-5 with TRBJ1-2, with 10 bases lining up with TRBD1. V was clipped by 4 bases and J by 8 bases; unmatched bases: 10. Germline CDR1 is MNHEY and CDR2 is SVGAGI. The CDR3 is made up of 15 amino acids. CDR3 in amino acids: CASSSGTGALLGYTF. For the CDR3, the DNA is TGTGCCAGCAGTTCCGGGACAGGGGCCCTCTTGGGCTACACCTTC.

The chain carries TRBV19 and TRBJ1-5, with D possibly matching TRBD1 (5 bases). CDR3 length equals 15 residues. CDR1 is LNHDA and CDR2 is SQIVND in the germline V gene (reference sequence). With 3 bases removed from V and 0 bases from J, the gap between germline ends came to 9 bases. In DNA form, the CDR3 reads TGTGCCAGTAGTATGGGGCGTGATAGCAATCAGCCCCAGCATTTT. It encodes CASSMGRDSNQPQHF.

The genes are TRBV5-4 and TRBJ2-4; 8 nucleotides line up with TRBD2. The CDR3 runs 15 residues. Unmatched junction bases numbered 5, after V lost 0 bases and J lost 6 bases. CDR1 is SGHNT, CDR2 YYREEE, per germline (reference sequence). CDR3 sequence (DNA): TGTGCCAGCAGCTTGGGCGGGGGGCGAGTAAACATTCAGTACTTC. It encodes CASSLGGGRVNIQYF.

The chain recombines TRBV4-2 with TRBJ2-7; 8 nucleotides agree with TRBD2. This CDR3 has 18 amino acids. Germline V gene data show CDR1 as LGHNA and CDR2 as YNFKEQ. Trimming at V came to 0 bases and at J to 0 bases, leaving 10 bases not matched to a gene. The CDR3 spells CASSQEWLTSGSSYEQYF. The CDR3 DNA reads TGTGCCAGCAGCCAAGAGTGGCTAACGAGCGGGAGCTCCTACGAGCAGTACTTC.

CDR3 sequence (DNA): TGTGCCAGCAGCTTTGCAAGCAACACTGAAGCTTTCTTT. This translates into CASSFASNTEAFF. The chain combines TRBV7-2 with TRBJ1-1; D unclear. The germline V gene has CDR1 SGHTA and CDR2 FQGNSA. Between the trimmed V and J ends, which lost 3 bases and 2 bases, there was a span of 7 bases. The CDR3 is 13 residues long.

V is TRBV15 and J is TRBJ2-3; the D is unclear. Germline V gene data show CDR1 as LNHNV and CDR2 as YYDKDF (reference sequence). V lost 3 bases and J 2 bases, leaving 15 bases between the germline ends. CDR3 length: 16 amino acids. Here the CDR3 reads CATSRGRATITDTQYF. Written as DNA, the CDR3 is TGTGCCACCAGCAGGGGTCGAGCCACTATCACAGATACGCAGTATTTT.

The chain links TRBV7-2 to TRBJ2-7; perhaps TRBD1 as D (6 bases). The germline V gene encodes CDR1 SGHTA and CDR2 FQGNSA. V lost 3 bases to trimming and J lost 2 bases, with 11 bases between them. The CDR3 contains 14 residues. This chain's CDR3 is CASSFTGTPYEQYV. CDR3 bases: TGTGCCAGCAGCTTTACCGGGACACCCTACGAGCAGTACGTC.

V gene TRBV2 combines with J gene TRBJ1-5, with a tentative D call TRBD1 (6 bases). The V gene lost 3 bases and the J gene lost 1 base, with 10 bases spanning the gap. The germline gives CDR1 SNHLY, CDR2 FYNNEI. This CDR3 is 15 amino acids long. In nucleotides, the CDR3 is TGTGCCAGCAGTGACAGGGGAATCAGCAATCAGCCCCAGCATTTT. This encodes CASSDRGISNQPQHF.

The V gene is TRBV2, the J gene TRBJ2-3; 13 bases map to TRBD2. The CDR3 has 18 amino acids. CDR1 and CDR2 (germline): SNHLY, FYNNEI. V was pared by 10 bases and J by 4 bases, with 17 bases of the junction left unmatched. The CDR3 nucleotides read TGTGCCAACTCCGCCGGGGTGACTAGCGGGAGGTCCCCAGATACGCAGTATTTT. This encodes CANSAGVTSGRSPDTQYF.

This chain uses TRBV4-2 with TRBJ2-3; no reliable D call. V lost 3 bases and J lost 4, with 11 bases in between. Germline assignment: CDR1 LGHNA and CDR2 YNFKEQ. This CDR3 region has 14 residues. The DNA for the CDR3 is TGTGCCAGCAGCCACTTGAGATCCGCAGATACGCAGTATTTT. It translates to CASSHLRSADTQYF.

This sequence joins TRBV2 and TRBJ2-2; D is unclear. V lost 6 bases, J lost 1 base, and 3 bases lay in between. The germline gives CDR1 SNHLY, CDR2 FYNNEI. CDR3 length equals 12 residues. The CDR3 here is CASSLNTGELFF. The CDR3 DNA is TGTGCCAGCAGCTTGAACACCGGGGAGCTGTTTTTT.

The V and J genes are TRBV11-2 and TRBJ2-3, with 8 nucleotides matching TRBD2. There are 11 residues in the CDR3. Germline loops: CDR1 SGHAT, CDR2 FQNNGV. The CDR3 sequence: CVTSGTDTQYF. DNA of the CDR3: TGTGTGACTAGCGGCACAGATACGCAGTATTTT. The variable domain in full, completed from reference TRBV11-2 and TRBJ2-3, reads EAGVAQSPRYKIIEKRQSVAFWCNPISGHATLYWYQQILGQGPKLLIQFQNNGVVDDSQLPKDRFSAERLKGVDSTLKIQPAKLEDSAVYLCVTSGTDTQYFGPGTRLTVL.

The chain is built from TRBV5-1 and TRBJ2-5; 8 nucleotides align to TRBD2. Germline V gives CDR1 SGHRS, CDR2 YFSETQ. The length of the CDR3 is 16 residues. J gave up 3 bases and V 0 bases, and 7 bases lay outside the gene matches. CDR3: CASSLGGLEREETQYF. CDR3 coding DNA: TGCGCCAGCAGCTTGGGGGGACTAGAGAGAGAAGAGACCCAGTACTTC. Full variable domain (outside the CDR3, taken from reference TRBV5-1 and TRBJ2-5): KAGVTQTPRYLIKTRGQQVTLSCSPISGHRSVSWYQQTPGQGLQFLFEYFSETQRNKGNFPGRFSGRQFSNSRSEMNVSTLELGDSALYLCASSLGGLEREETQYFGPGTRLLVL.

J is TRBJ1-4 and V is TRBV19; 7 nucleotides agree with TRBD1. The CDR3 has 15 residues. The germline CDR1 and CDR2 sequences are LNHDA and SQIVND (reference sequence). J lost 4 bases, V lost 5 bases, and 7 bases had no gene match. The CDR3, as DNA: TGTGCCAGTAGTCCTCGACAGGGCCTTAATGAAAAACTGTTTTTT. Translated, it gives CASSPRQGLNEKLFF. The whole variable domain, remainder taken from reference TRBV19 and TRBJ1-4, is DGGITQSPKYLFRKEGQNVTLSCEQNLNHDAMYWYRQDPGQGLRLIYYSQIVNDFQKGDIAEGYSVSREKKESFPLTVTSAQKNPTAFYLCASSPRQGLNEKLFFGSGTQLSVL.

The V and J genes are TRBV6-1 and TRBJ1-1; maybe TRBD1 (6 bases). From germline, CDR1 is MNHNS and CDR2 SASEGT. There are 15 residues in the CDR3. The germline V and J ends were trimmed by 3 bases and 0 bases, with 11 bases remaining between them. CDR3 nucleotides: TGTGCCAGCAGTGAGGCACAGGGAATGAACACTGAAGCTTTCTTT. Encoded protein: CASSEAQGMNTEAFF.